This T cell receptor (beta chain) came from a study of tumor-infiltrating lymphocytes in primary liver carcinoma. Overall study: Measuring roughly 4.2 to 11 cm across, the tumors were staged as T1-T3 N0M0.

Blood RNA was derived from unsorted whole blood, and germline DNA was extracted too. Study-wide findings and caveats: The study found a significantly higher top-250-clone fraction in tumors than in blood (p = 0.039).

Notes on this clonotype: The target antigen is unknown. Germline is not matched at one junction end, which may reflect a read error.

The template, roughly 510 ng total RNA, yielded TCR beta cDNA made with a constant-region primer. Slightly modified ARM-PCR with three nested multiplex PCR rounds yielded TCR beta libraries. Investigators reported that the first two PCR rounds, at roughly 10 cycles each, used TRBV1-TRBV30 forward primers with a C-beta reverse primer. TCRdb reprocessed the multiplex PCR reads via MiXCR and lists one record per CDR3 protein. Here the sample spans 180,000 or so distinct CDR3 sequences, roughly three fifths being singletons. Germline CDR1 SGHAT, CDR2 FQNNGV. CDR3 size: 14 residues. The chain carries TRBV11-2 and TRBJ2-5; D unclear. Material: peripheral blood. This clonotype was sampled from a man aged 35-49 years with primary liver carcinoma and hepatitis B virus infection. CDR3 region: CVSSPGVRQETQYF. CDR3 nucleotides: TGTGTCAGCAGCCCTGGAGTCCGTCAAGAGACCCAGTACTTC.